A single sample gave rise to the 3 T cell receptor beta chains below, sequenced in a study of OX40 agonist ivuxolimab in advanced cancers. Profiled with immunoSEQ multiplex PCR; TCRdb holds only in-frame clones, not every one. This table holds some 87,000 clones, about nine tenths found once. This material consisted of CD4+ or CD8+ T cells sorted from blood, taken in a trial of the OX40 agonist ivuxolimab. The receptors were gathered from an adult with an advanced solid tumor such as melanoma, head and neck, liver or kidney cancer.

V is TRBV19 and J is TRBJ2-7; D not resolved. CDR3 size: 13 residues. Germline values: CDR1 LNHDA, CDR2 SQIVND (reference sequence). Deletions cut 6 bases from V and 0 bases from J, with 9 bases between. CDR3 nucleotides: TGTGCCAGTAGCCGCGAGAGCTCCTACGAGCAGTACTTC. It translates to CASSRESSYEQYF.

The V call is TRBV7-2, the J call TRBJ1-6; D uncertain. This CDR3 comprises 15 residues. Germline V gives CDR1 SGHTA, CDR2 FQGNSA. The V and J ends lost 1 base and 0 bases respectively, with 4 bases between them. The CDR3 protein is CASSLDGSYNSPLHF. Here the CDR3 DNA reads TGTGCCAGCAGCTTAGACGGCTCCTATAATTCACCCCTCCACTTT.

The rearrangement joins TRBV18 to TRBJ2-3, with 9 nucleotides matching TRBD1. Germline CDR1 reads KGHSH; CDR2 reads LQKENI. V lost 3 bases and J lost 1; bases outside the gene matches: 2. There are 15 residues in the CDR3. The CDR3 reads CASSPRTGGTDTQYF. The DNA for the CDR3 is TGTGCCAGCTCACCTAGGACAGGGGGCACAGATACGCAGTATTTT. The full variable domain, with the rest looked up from reference TRBV18 and TRBJ2-3, is NAGVMQNPRHLVRRRGQEARLRCSPMKGHSHVYWYRQLPEEGLKFMVYLQKENIIDESGMPKERFSAEFPKEGPSILRIQQVVRGDSAAYFCASSPRTGGTDTQYFGPGTRLTVL.